The 4 T cell receptor beta chains below all came from one sample that was sequenced in a study of cytomegalovirus exposure and HLA in healthy donors. Produced via immunoSEQ multiplex PCR; TCRdb's table is partial and in-frame only. This table has approximately 98,000 clones, almost 96% appearing once. The sequencing sample was made of PBMCs. Receptors were obtained from a woman between 18 and 29 years old in good health and CMV-seronegative.

The chain couples TRBV27 to TRBJ1-2; possible D gene TRBD1, 6 bases. Per the germline V gene, CDR1 is MNHEY and CDR2 is SMNVEV (reference sequence). The V end lost 5 bases, the J end lost 5 bases, and 15 bases lay between the germline ends. CDR3 length: 14 residues. The CDR3 nucleotides read TGTGCCAGCAGTCTCGGGGCGAGGGGGTATGGCTACACCTTC. Protein product: CASSLGARGYGYTF.

This sequence joins TRBV5-1 and TRBJ2-3; 15 bases line up with TRBD2. Trimming cost V 3 bases and J 5 bases; bases outside gene matches: 4. Germline V CDR1 and CDR2: SGHRS, YFSETQ. The CDR3 runs to 16 residues. CDR3 sequence: CASSSGLAGGQDTQYF. The DNA for the CDR3 is TGCGCCAGCAGCTCAGGACTAGCGGGGGGGCAAGATACGCAGTATTTT.

This chain connects TRBV5-1 to TRBJ1-6; TRBD1 might be the D (6 bases). The V gene lost 0 bases and the J gene lost 7 bases, with 14 bases spanning the gap. Germline V gene lookup returns CDR1 SGHRS and CDR2 YFSETQ. This CDR3 region has 16 residues. CDR3 nucleotides: TGCGCCAGCAGCTTGGGGCTGGGGGCGCAAAATTCACCCCTCCACTTT. As protein: CASSLGLGAQNSPLHF.

The chain uses TRBV19 and TRBJ2-6; 11 nucleotides agree with TRBD2. The germline V gene encodes CDR1 LNHDA and CDR2 SQIVND (reference sequence). The CDR3 is 19 amino acids. J gave up 2 bases and V 4 bases, and 10 bases lay outside the gene matches. CDR3 DNA: TGTGCCAGTAGTACTAGCGGGGGGCGAGGGGTAACTGGGGCCAACGTCCTGACTTTC. Residues: CASSTSGGRGVTGANVLTF.